This is a list of T cell receptor beta chains from one sample in a study of blood T cell repertoires in COVID-19. Using immunoSEQ multiplex PCR, the repertoire was profiled, and TCRdb retains in-frame clones only, with some absent. The profile shows roughly 88,000 clones, approximately 80% of them singletons. The sample comprised peripheral blood. These receptors all stem from a woman of 80 years or more with acute or convalescent COVID-19. Each CDR3 is given with its conserved first and last residue. The order of the fields is V gene, J gene, clone size, D gene, CDR3 DNA, CDR3 protein. D genes are given only for firm matches. The size of a clone is reported for some rows only, either as once, few or many, or as a class for expanded clones.

>TRBV2|TRBJ1-6|few|TRBD1
TGTGCCAGCCTAGGGGGCCAGGGGATGGGGTCACCCCTCCACTTT
CASLGGQGMGSPLHF
>TRBV7-2|TRBJ2-1|.|TRBD2
TGTGCCAGCAGCTTATGGACTAGCGGGGCCAATGAGCAGTTCTTC
CASSLWTSGANEQFF
>TRBV30|TRBJ1-6|.|.
TGTGCCTGGACCGGACAGCGGGGAAATTCACCCCTCCACTTT
CAWTGQRGNSPLHF
>TRBV7-8|TRBJ1-1|.|.
TGTGCCAGCAGCTTAGCGGAGGACCCGAACACTGAAGCTTTCTTT
CASSLAEDPNTEAFF
>TRBV27|TRBJ2-1|.|TRBD2
TGTGCCAGCAGGAAGACTAGCGGGGAGCAGTTCTTC
CASRKTSGEQFF
>TRBV5-1|TRBJ1-1|.|.
TGCGCCAGCAGCTTTAACAGAAACACTGAAGCTTTCTTT
CASSFNRNTEAFF
>TRBV9|TRBJ2-1|.|TRBD1
TGTGCCAGCAGCGCAACCGGGACAGGGGCCTTCAGCTCCTACAATGAGCAGTTCTTC
CASSATGTGAFSSYNEQFF
>TRBV6-2/TRBV6-3|TRBJ2-2|.|TRBD1
TGTGCCAGCAGACCTTCGGGACAGGGGAACACCGGGGAGCTGTTTTTT
CASRPSGQGNTGELFF
>TRBV6-5|TRBJ2-7|once|.
TGTGCCAGCAGTTACCAATCGGGTGAGCAGTACTTC
CASSYQSGEQYF
>TRBV6-5|TRBJ1-5|.|TRBD1
TGTGCCAGCTCCGGTGGGACAGTTAGTAATCAGCCCCAGCATTTT
CASSGGTVSNQPQHF
>TRBV6-1|TRBJ2-1|.|.
TGTGCCAGCAGTGAAAGATCCTCAGGTTGGTACAATGAGCAGTTCTTC
CASSERSSGWYNEQFF
>TRBV7-8|TRBJ2-2|.|TRBD2
TGTGCCAACCACCCCCACGGGGGGGCGAACACCGGGGAGCTGTTTTTT
CANHPHGGANTGELFF
>TRBV7-9|TRBJ2-1|.|TRBD2
TGTGCCAGCAGCTTAAGGCGGGGGGGCCATGAGCAGTTCTTC
CASSLRRGGHEQFF
>TRBV6-2/TRBV6-3|TRBJ1-6|.|.
TGTGCCAGCAGCCCCCGGGCTACCGGGAGTTCACCCCTCCACTTT
CASSPRATGSSPLHF
>TRBV9|TRBJ1-2|few|.
TGTGCCAGCAGCGTCACAGGGACAAGCTATGGCTACACCTTC
CASSVTGTSYGYTF
>TRBV4-1|TRBJ1-5|.|.
TGCGCCAGCAGCCAAGATCCCAGAGACAAACCCCAGCATTTT
CASSQDPRDKPQHF
>TRBV27|TRBJ2-7|.|TRBD1
TGTGCCAGCAGTCCGATTGGACAGGGTATAAGCAACCGCTCCTACGAGCAGTACTTC
CASSPIGQGISNRSYEQYF
>TRBV5-1|TRBJ2-2|.|.
TGCGCCAGCAGCTTCCAGGGTGCCGGGGAGCTGTTTTTT
CASSFQGAGELFF
>TRBV30|TRBJ1-6|once|TRBD1
TGTGCCTGGGGGGTACAGGGGGCTGGTTCACCCCTCCACTTT
CAWGVQGAGSPLHF
>TRBV19|TRBJ2-4|once|TRBD2
TGTGCCAGTAGTATAGTTCCGGGACTAGCGGGGGTCCTAGCCAAAAACATTCAGTACTTC
CASSIVPGLAGVLAKNIQYF
>TRBV10-1|TRBJ1-6|.|TRBD1
TGCGCCAGCAGTGAGACAGGGGATAATTCACCCCTCCACTTT
CASSETGDNSPLHF
>TRBV7-8|TRBJ1-6|.|TRBD1
TGTGCCAGCAGCGCGGGACAGGGTCGGGGTTCACCCCTCCACTTT
CASSAGQGRGSPLHF
>TRBV19|TRBJ1-2|.|.
TGTGCCAGTAGTATACGAAGCGCGAACCAGGGCTATGGCTACACCTTC
CASSIRSANQGYGYTF
>TRBV4-1|TRBJ2-7|.|TRBD1
TGCGCCAGCAGCCAAGCGGAGGGGCAGGGGGCGTTTGGGGAGCAGTACTTC
CASSQAEGQGAFGEQYF
>TRBV30|TRBJ1-5|once|.
TGTGCCTGGAGTGTAGGAGGCTTCCCAAATCAGCCCCAGCATTTT
CAWSVGGFPNQPQHF
>TRBV20-1|TRBJ1-2|.|.
TGCATCCCCTGGGGGGGTTTAGGCTACACCTTC
CIPWGGLGYTF
>TRBV18|TRBJ2-3|.|TRBD2
TGTGCCAGCTCACCACAAGCTAGCGGGGGGAACACAGATACGCAGTATTTT
CASSPQASGGNTDTQYF
>TRBV5-8|TRBJ2-1|.|TRBD2
TGTGCCAGCAGCTTGCGTCTAGCGGGGGGGCACAATGAGCAGTTCTTC
CASSLRLAGGHNEQFF
>TRBV2|TRBJ2-3|few|TRBD2
TGTGCCAGCAGTGAAGGGCGGGGGTCAGATACGCAGTATTTT
CASSEGRGSDTQYF
>TRBV7-9|TRBJ1-1|.|.
TGTGCCAGCACCATTGGGGGGGGATCTCTGAACACTGAAGCTTTCTTT
CASTIGGGSLNTEAFF
>TRBV9|TRBJ1-1|.|TRBD1
TGTGCCAGCAGCGGGACAGGGGTCACTGAAGCTTTCTTT
CASSGTGVTEAFF
>TRBV6-5|TRBJ2-7|.|TRBD1
TGTGCCAGCAGTTACTCTCGCCGGGACAGGGTTTACGAGCAGTACTTC
CASSYSRRDRVYEQYF
>TRBV7-9|TRBJ1-2|.|TRBD1
TGTGCCAGCAGCTTAGGGACAGGGGTTTATGGCTACACCTTC
CASSLGTGVYGYTF
>TRBV7-2|TRBJ2-7|.|.
TGTGCCAGCAGCTTAGAGCCGGCCAGCGGGCCCTACGAGCAGTACTTC
CASSLEPASGPYEQYF
>TRBV28|TRBJ1-5|.|TRBD1
TGTGCCAGCAGATCTGACAGGGGGAATCAGCCCCAGCATTTT
CASRSDRGNQPQHF
>TRBV7-2|TRBJ1-5|.|TRBD1
TGTGCCAGCAGCCCCACGGGGACAGGGGTCTTGGATCAGCCCCAGCATTTT
CASSPTGTGVLDQPQHF
>TRBV27|TRBJ2-1|once|TRBD2
TGTGCCAGCAGTTTATCACTAGCGGGGGGCCTCTTGTTCTTC
CASSLSLAGGLLFF
>TRBV3-1/TRBV3-2|TRBJ1-6|.|.
TGTGCCAGCAGAACAGGGATAGTGGCCTATAATTCACCCCTCCACTTT
CASRTGIVAYNSPLHF
>TRBV24-1|TRBJ1-5|few|.
TGTGCCACCAGTCCCCCCGGCAGGGTGTATAGCAATCAGCCCCAGCATTTT
CATSPPGRVYSNQPQHF
>TRBV6-5|TRBJ1-2|.|.
TGTGCCAGCAGCCCGGGGGGGTCTTCATACTATGGCTACACCTTC
CASSPGGSSYYGYTF
>TRBV18|TRBJ2-2|.|TRBD2
TGTGCCAGCTTTTCGGGACTAGCGGTTACCGGGGAGCTGTTTTTT
CASFSGLAVTGELFF
>TRBV7-9|TRBJ2-1|.|TRBD1
TGTGCCAGCAGCTCCTTAGGACAGGGAAGCAATGAGCAGTTCTTC
CASSSLGQGSNEQFF
>TRBV20-1|TRBJ1-1|few|.
TGCAGTGCTAGAGATGCGTCTCGAGCTTTCTTT
CSARDASRAFF
>TRBV19|TRBJ2-5|.|.
TGTGCCAGTACTGACAGGTGGGAGACCCAGTACTTC
CASTDRWETQYF
>TRBV29-1|TRBJ2-7|.|TRBD1
TGCAGCGCCAACTCAAGACAGGGAACCTACGAGCAGTACTTC
CSANSRQGTYEQYF
>TRBV19|TRBJ1-5|.|.
TGTGCCAGTAGTATGGGCCGGATCAGTCAGCCCCAGCATTTT
CASSMGRISQPQHF
>TRBV9|TRBJ1-2|.|TRBD1
TGTGCCAGCAGGGGCGACAGGGGAGGCGATTATGGCTACACCTTC
CASRGDRGGDYGYTF
>TRBV18|TRBJ1-5|.|.
TGTGCCAGCTCACCTAAAGACCCGGGGGACGGCAATCAGCCCCAGCATTTT
CASSPKDPGDGNQPQHF
>TRBV27|TRBJ1-1|few|.
TGTGCCAGCAGTTGGCAGGGTCCCTCCACTGAAGCTTTCTTT
CASSWQGPSTEAFF
>TRBV11-3|TRBJ2-7|.|.
TGTGCCAGCAGCTCCCCCTCTGTGGCTCTCGACGAGCAGTACTTC
CASSSPSVALDEQYF
>TRBV5-4|TRBJ2-3|.|.
TGTGCCAGCAGCTTCCGGCAGGGTTCAGATACGCAGTATTTT
CASSFRQGSDTQYF
>TRBV28|TRBJ1-1|.|.
TGTGCCAGCAGTTTATTATTCAGCGCGGTACTCATGAACACTGAAGCTTTCTTT
CASSLLFSAVLMNTEAFF